The clone carrying this TCR beta chain was seen once. The CDR3 spans 15 residues. V gave up 9 bases and J gave up 1 base, with 17 bases separating them. The germline V gene encodes CDR1 KGHDR and CDR2 SFDVKD. Assay used: immunoSEQ multiplex PCR; TCRdb lists only in-frame clones, some missing. Altogether roughly 49,000 clones are present, 84% being singletons, with the ten largest covering about 1.4%. This sample is drawn from a study of blood T cell repertoires in COVID-19. The V call is TRBV24-1, the J call TRBJ1-1, with a possible D match to TRBD1 (6 bases). The receptor was isolated from a man aged 45 to 65 with acute or convalescent COVID-19. The source material was peripheral blood. CDR3 sequence: CATSDRYSENTEAFF. The CDR3 bases are TGTGCCACCTCCGACAGGTACAGCGAGAACACTGAAGCTTTCTTT.